This TCR beta chain originates from a study of cytomegalovirus exposure and HLA in healthy donors. Notes on the study in general: Certain indistinguishable V segments, among them TRBV6-2 and TRBV6-3, were excluded.

PCR involved 60 Vbeta and 13 Jbeta primers. Clones were read by immunoSEQ multiplex PCR, and TCRdb kept only the in-frame ones, dropping some. The sample consists of 100,000 to 150,000 clones, 15% to 20% of them appearing once. In its sample, this clone was seen a few times. Its specificity is unknown. With 1 base removed from V and 3 bases from J, the gap between germline ends came to 11 bases. CDR3 length: 15 amino acids. Germline V gene data show CDR1 as SGHAT and CDR2 as FQNNGV. This receptor was identified in a female donor in good health and CMV-seropositive. J is TRBJ2-3 and V is TRBV11-2; D is perhaps TRBD2 (6 bases). The sample was PBMCs. CDR3: CASSLVGGGTDTQYF. The CDR3 coding sequence is TGTGCCAGCAGCTTAGTTGGTGGGGGGACAGATACGCAGTATTTT.